This T cell receptor beta chain derives from a study of shared clonotypes between healthy human individuals. Whole-study findings and limits: What limited the represented genetic and exposure-history diversity was the small number of donors. Sharing across four donors was highest in naive CD4 (approximately 5%) and lowest in memory CD8 (roughly 0.4%).

This clone was recorded only once. Its antigen remains unidentified. The CDR3 is made up of 11 amino acids. V was shortened by 6 bases and J by 8 bases, with 11 bases between the two germline ends. Germline CDR1 and CDR2: GTSNPN and SVGIG (reference sequence). Samples underwent the assay at deep level. Measured with immunoSEQ multiplex PCR; TCRdb has only the in-frame clones, and not every one. The data show 2 million to 2.5 million clones, about 94% seen once. The chain links TRBV30 to TRBJ2-1, with D possibly TRBD2 on 5 matching bases. Material for sequencing was naive CD4+ T cells sorted from blood. Subset of the sample: CD45RA+ positively selected. The source of this sequence is a young man in good health. The CDR3 DNA reads TGTGCCTGCTCGGAGAGGGATGAGCAGTTCTTC. Translating it yields CACSERDEQFF.